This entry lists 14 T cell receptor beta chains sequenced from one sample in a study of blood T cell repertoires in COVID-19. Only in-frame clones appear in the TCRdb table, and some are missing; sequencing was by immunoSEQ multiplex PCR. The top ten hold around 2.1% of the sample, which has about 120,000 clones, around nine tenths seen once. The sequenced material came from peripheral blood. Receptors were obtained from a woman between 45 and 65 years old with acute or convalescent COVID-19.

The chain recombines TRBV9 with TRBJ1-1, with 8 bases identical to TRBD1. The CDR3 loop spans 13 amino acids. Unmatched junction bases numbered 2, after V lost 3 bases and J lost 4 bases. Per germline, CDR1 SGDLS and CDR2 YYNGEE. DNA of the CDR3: TGTGCCAGCAGCGCAACAGGGGGCACTGAAGCTTTCTTT. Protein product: CASSATGGTEAFF.

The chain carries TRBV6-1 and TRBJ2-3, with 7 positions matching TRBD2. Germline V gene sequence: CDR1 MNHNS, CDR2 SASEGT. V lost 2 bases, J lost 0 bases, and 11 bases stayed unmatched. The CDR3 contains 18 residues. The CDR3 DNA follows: TGTGCCAGCAGTGAATGGGACCCTAGCGGTACTAGCACAGATACGCAGTATTTT. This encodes CASSEWDPSGTSTDTQYF.

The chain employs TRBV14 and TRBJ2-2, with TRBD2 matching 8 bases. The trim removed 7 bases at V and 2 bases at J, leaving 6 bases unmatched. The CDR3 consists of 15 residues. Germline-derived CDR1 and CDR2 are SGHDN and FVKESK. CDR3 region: CASNERGGNTGELFF. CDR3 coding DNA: TGTGCCAGCAATGAACGGGGGGGAAACACCGGGGAGCTGTTTTTT.

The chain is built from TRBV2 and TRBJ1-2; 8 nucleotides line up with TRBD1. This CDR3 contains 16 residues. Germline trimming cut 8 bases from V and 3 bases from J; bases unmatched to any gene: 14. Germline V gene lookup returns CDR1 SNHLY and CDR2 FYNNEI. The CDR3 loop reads CASDSGTGLLYYGYTF. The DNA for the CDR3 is TGTGCCAGCGATTCCGGGACAGGCCTGTTGTACTATGGCTACACCTTC. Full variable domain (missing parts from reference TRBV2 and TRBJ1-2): EPEVTQTPSHQVTQMGQEVILRCVPISNHLYFYWYRQILGQKVEFLVSFYNNEISEKSEIFDDQFSVERPDGSNFTLKIRSTKLEDSAMYFCASDSGTGLLYYGYTFGSGTRLTVV.

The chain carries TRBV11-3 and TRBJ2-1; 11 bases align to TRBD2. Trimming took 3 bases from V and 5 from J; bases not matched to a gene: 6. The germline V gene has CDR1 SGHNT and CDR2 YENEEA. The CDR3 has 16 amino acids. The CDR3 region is CASSLVSGGADNEQFF. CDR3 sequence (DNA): TGTGCCAGCAGCTTGGTTAGCGGGGGGGCCGACAATGAGCAGTTCTTC.

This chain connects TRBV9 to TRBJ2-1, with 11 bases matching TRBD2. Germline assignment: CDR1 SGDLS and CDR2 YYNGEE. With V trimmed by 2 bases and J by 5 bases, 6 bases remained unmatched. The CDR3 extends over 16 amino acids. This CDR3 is CASSVRGTSGHNEQFF. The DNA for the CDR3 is TGTGCCAGCAGCGTGAGAGGGACTAGCGGACACAATGAGCAGTTCTTC.

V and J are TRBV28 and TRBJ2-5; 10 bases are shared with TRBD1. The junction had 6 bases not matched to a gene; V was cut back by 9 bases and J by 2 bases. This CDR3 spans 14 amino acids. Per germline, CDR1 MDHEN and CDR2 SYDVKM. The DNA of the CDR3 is TGTGCCAGTTCGACAGGGGGCCGTCAAGAGACCCAGTACTTC. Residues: CASSTGGRQETQYF.

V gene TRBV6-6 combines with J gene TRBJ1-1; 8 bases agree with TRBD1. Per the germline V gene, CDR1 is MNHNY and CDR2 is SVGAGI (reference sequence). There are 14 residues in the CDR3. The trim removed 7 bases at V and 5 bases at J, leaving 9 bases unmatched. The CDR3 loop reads CASTQVRGQTEAFF. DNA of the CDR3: TGTGCCAGCACCCAGGTCAGGGGGCAGACTGAAGCTTTCTTT.

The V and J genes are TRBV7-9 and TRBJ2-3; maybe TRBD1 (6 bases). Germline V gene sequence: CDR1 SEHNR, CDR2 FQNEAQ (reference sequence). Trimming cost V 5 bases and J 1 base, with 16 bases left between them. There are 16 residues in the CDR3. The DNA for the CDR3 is TGTGCCAGCAGCCGCGAAGGGGCAGGGGGCACAGATACGCAGTATTTT. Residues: CASSREGAGGTDTQYF.

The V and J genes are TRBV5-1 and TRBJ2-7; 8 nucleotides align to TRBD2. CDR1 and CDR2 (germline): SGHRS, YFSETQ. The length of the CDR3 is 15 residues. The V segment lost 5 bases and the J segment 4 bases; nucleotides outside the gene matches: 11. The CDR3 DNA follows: TGCGCCAGCAGTCCTCAGACGGGAGGGGGGTACGAGCAGTACTTC. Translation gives CASSPQTGGGYEQYF.

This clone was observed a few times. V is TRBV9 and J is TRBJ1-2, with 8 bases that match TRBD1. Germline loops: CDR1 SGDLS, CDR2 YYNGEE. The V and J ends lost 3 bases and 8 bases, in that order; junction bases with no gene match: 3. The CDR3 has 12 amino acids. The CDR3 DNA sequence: TGTGCCAGCAGCGGACAGGGGTGGGGCTACACCTTC. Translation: CASSGQGWGYTF.

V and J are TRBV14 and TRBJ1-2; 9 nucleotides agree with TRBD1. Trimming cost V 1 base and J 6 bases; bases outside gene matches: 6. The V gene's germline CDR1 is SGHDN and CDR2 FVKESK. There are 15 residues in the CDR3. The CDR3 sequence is CASSQVAQGANGYTF. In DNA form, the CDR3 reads TGTGCCAGCAGCCAAGTAGCACAGGGGGCTAATGGCTACACCTTC.

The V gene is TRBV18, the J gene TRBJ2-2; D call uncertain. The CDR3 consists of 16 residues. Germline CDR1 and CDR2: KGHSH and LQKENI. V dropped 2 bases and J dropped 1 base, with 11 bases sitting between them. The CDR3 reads CASSPDERMNTGELFF. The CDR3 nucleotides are TGTGCCAGCTCACCAGACGAGCGAATGAACACCGGGGAGCTGTTTTTT. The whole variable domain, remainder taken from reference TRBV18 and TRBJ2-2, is NAGVMQNPRHLVRRRGQEARLRCSPMKGHSHVYWYRQLPEEGLKFMVYLQKENIIDESGMPKERFSAEFPKEGPSILRIQQVVRGDSAAYFCASSPDERMNTGELFFGEGSRLTVL.

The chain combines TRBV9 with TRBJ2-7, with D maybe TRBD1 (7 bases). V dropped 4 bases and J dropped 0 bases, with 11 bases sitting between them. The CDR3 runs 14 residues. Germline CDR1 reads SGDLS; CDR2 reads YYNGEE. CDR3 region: CASSQGGGSYEQYF. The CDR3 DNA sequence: TGTGCCAGCAGCCAGGGGGGCGGCTCCTACGAGCAGTACTTC.